This T cell receptor (beta chain) was recorded in a study of blood T cell repertoires in COVID-19. Across the study: Samples of COVID-19 (acute and convalescent) were obtained from the United States, Italy and Spain.

CDR1 and CDR2 (germline): SQVTM, ANQGSEA. With 4 bases removed from V and 5 bases from J, the gap between germline ends came to 14 bases. The CDR3 runs 13 residues. The method was immunoSEQ multiplex PCR; TCRdb's version includes in-frame clones alone and lacks a portion of them. The table shows around 54,000 clones, with approximately 88% occurring only once. This TCR was sampled from a human donor in a cohort sampled during active COVID-19. V and J are TRBV29-1 and TRBJ2-5; D is possibly TRBD1 (6 bases). The sequencing input was peripheral blood. CDR3 coding DNA: TGCAGCGTTGGAACAGGGCCCCTGGAGACCCAGTACTTC. Amino acid sequence: CSVGTGPLETQYF.